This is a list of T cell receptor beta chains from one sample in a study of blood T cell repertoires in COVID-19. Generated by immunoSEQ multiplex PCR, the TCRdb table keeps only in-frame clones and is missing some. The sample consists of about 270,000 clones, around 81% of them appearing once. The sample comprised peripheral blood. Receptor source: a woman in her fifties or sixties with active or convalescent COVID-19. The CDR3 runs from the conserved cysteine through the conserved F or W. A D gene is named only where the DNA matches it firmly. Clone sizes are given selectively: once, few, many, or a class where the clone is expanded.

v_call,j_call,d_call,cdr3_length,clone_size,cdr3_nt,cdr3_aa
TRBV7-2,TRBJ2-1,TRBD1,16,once,TGTGCCAGCAGCTCTTGGGGGACAGGGCCGTACAATGAGCAGTTCTTC,CASSSWGTGPYNEQFF
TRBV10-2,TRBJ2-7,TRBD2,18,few,TGCGCCAGCAGCCCCCTGGGGGGGACTAGCCGACGCTCCTACGAGCAGTACTTC,CASSPLGGTSRRSYEQYF
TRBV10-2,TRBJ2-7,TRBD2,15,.,TGCGCCAGCAGTGAATGGGGACTAGCTGATCGGGAGCAGTACTTC,CASSEWGLADREQYF
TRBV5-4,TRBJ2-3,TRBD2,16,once,TGTGCCAGCAGCTTGTACGTGGGAGGGCGGGCAGATACGCAGTATTTT,CASSLYVGGRADTQYF
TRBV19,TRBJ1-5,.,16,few,TGTGCCAGTAGTCTCCGCCCCCCAGGGGGCAATCAGCCCCAGCATTTT,CASSLRPPGGNQPQHF
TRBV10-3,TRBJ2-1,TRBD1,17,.,TGTGCCATCAGTGAGCACAGGGGGGCACGGGGCTACAATGAGCAGTTCTTC,CAISEHRGARGYNEQFF
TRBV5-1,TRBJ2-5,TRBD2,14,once,TGCGCCAGCAGCCCCGGGGGGGCGCAGGAGACCCAGTACTTC,CASSPGGAQETQYF
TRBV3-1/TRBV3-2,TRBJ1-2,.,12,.,TGTGCCAGCAGCCTTGACAGCTATGGCTACACCTTC,CASSLDSYGYTF
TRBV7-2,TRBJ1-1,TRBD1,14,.,TGTGCCAGCAGGGGAGGGGCAGGGGGCGTCCAAGCTTTCTTT,CASRGGAGGVQAFF
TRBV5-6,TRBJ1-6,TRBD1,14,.,TGTGCCAGCAGGCGACAGGGTTGGAATTCACCCCTCCACTTT,CASRRQGWNSPLHF
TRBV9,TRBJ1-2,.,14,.,TGTGCCAGCAGCCCGGGGAGGGGGAACTATGGCTACACCTTC,CASSPGRGNYGYTF
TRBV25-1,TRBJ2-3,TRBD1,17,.,TGTGCCAGCAGTGAATTTGGGACAGGGGTCGGCACAGATACGCAGTATTTT,CASSEFGTGVGTDTQYF
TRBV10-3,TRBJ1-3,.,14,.,TGTGCCATCAGTGAGTCGAGGGGGGGAAACACCATATATTTT,CAISESRGGNTIYF
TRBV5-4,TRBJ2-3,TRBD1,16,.,TGTGCCAGCAGCGTTACCGGGACAGGGGAAAGAGATACGCAGTATTTT,CASSVTGTGERDTQYF
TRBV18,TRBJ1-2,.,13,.,TGTGCCAGCTCACCACGGGAAGGAGGGGGCTACACCTTC,CASSPREGGGYTF
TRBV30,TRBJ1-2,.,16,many,TGTGCCTGGAGTGTGGGGGCCCTAACCACTAACTATGGCTACACCTTC,CAWSVGALTTNYGYTF
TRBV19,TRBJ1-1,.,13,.,TGTGCCAGTCTGGGGCAGATGAACACTGAAGCTTTCTTT,CASLGQMNTEAFF
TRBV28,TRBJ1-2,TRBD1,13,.,TGTGCCAGCAGGGGACAGGGGAACTATGGCTACACCTTC,CASRGQGNYGYTF
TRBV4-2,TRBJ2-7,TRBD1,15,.,TGTGCCAGCAGCCAAGAAAAGGGGGCTCGATACGAGCAGTACTTC,CASSQEKGARYEQYF
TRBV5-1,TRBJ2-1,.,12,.,TGCGCCAGCAGCTTGGAGCTCAATGAGCAGTTCTTC,CASSLELNEQFF
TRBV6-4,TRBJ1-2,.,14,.,TGTGCCAGCACCCCTACCCAGGGGATGGGGGGCTACACCTTC,CASTPTQGMGGYTF
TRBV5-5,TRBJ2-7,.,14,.,TGTGCCAGCAAACCGCTGACCGGGTACTACGAGCAGTACTTC,CASKPLTGYYEQYF
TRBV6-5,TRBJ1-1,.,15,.,TGTGCCAGCAGTTACTCTAGGGGAGGGAGCACTGAAGCTTTCTTT,CASSYSRGGSTEAFF
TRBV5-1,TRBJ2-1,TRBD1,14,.,TGCGCCAGCAGCTCCTACGGGACAGGGAGCGAGCAGTTCTTC,CASSSYGTGSEQFF
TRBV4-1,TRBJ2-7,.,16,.,TGCGCCAGCAGCCGTGCCGGCACAGGGCCAGCCTACGAGCAGTACTTC,CASSRAGTGPAYEQYF